The rows below give T cell receptor beta chains drawn from one sample of a study of T cells after yellow fever vaccination. MiXCR, run by TCRdb on the 5' RACE reads, gives a single entry per CDR3 protein. The data contain a few hundred thousand distinct CDR3 sequences, 5.2% of them seen just once; the ten biggest clones take up around 3.5%. The specimen comprised CD4+ T cells sorted from PBMCs, sampled on the day of the yellow fever booster vaccination. All receptors derive from a man aged 18 to 30 who received the YFV17D yellow fever vaccine. CDR3s include the opening cysteine and the closing phenylalanine or tryptophan. A D gene is named only where the DNA matches it firmly. Expanded clones are given a class, and other clones once, few, many or no size at all.

j_call: TRBJ2-3; clone_size: NA; v_call: TRBV6-2/TRBV6-3; d_call: NA; cdr3_nt: TGTGCCAGCAACCCCCCGTGGATGGGTGATACGCAGTATTTT; cdr3_aa: CASNPPWMGDTQYF
j_call: TRBJ1-1; clone_size: few; v_call: TRBV27; d_call: NA; cdr3_nt: TGTGCCAGCAGTTTACGGCCTTTGGGCACTGAAGCTTTCTTT; cdr3_aa: CASSLRPLGTEAFF
j_call: TRBJ2-5; clone_size: few; v_call: TRBV5-1; d_call: NA; cdr3_nt: TGCGCCAGCAGCTTGGGAGAGGGCGTGGACCAGTACTTC; cdr3_aa: CASSLGEGVDQYF
j_call: TRBJ1-2; clone_size: few; v_call: TRBV2; d_call: TRBD1; cdr3_nt: TGTGCCAGCAGCGAGGACAGGGGGCGAGGGGGCTACACCTTC; cdr3_aa: CASSEDRGRGGYTF
j_call: TRBJ2-1; clone_size: NA; v_call: TRBV6-6; d_call: NA; cdr3_nt: TGTGCCAGCAGCCTTCCGTCTGGGAACAATGAGCAGTTCTTC; cdr3_aa: CASSLPSGNNEQFF
j_call: TRBJ2-1; clone_size: many; v_call: TRBV20-1; d_call: NA; cdr3_nt: TGCAGTGCTAGTTCCGGAGTCGATGAGCAGTTCTTC; cdr3_aa: CSASSGVDEQFF
j_call: TRBJ2-1; clone_size: few; v_call: TRBV5-1; d_call: NA; cdr3_nt: TGCGCCAGCAGCCGCAATCCTCGTACGGGATCCTACAATGAGCAGTTCTTC; cdr3_aa: CASSRNPRTGSYNEQFF
j_call: TRBJ2-1; clone_size: few; v_call: TRBV7-9; d_call: NA; cdr3_nt: TGTGCCAGCCAGCTATGGGAGTACAATGAGCAGTTCTTC; cdr3_aa: CASQLWEYNEQFF
j_call: TRBJ2-2; clone_size: few; v_call: TRBV5-1; d_call: TRBD2; cdr3_nt: TGCGCCAGCAGCAGCGGGGCCCCGAACACCGGGGAGCTGTTTTTT; cdr3_aa: CASSSGAPNTGELFF
j_call: TRBJ2-5; clone_size: few; v_call: TRBV11-2; d_call: NA; cdr3_nt: TGTGCCAGCAGCTTCGGGTGGAACCAGGCCCCCTCAGCCCAGTACTTC; cdr3_aa: CASSFGWNQAPSAQYF
j_call: TRBJ2-4; clone_size: NA; v_call: TRBV6-2/TRBV6-3; d_call: NA; cdr3_nt: TGTGCCAGCACCGCGAGTCCCCTAGCCAAAAACATTCAGTACTTC; cdr3_aa: CASTASPLAKNIQYF
j_call: TRBJ1-2; clone_size: NA; v_call: TRBV28; d_call: TRBD1; cdr3_nt: TGTGCCAGCACCCCCCTGGGGACAGGGCCTAACTATGGCTACACCTTC; cdr3_aa: CASTPLGTGPNYGYTF
j_call: TRBJ1-2; clone_size: few; v_call: TRBV12-3/TRBV12-4; d_call: NA; cdr3_nt: TGTGCCAGCAGTTCACCGCGGGGGTACGGGTATGGCTACACCTTC; cdr3_aa: CASSSPRGYGYGYTF
j_call: TRBJ2-5; clone_size: NA; v_call: TRBV5-1; d_call: NA; cdr3_nt: TGCGCCAGCAGCTCTAGACCGACGGGGAACCAAGAGACCCAGTACTTC; cdr3_aa: CASSSRPTGNQETQYF
j_call: TRBJ2-2; clone_size: few; v_call: TRBV4-1; d_call: NA; cdr3_nt: TGCGCCAGCAGCCAATGGGGCATTGCGGGGCCTTTTAACACCGGGGAGCTGTTTTTT; cdr3_aa: CASSQWGIAGPFNTGELFF
j_call: TRBJ2-1; clone_size: NA; v_call: TRBV24-1; d_call: TRBD1; cdr3_nt: TGTGCCACCGCCCCTCCGGGACAGGCTGCTGACGGAGACTACAATGAGCAGTTCTTC; cdr3_aa: CATAPPGQAADGDYNEQFF
j_call: TRBJ1-2; clone_size: many; v_call: TRBV5-1; d_call: NA; cdr3_nt: TGCGCCAGCAGCTTGGACAGGGTCAACTATGGCTACACCTTC; cdr3_aa: CASSLDRVNYGYTF
j_call: TRBJ2-1; clone_size: NA; v_call: TRBV11-2; d_call: NA; cdr3_nt: TGTGCCAGCAGCTTGAGGGTCTACAATGAGCAGTTCTTC; cdr3_aa: CASSLRVYNEQFF
j_call: TRBJ1-2; clone_size: few; v_call: TRBV6-1; d_call: NA; cdr3_nt: TGTGCCAGCAGGCGGGGGCTAGGGATCTATGGCTACACCTTC; cdr3_aa: CASRRGLGIYGYTF
j_call: TRBJ2-7; clone_size: many; v_call: TRBV3-1; d_call: TRBD1; cdr3_nt: TGTGCCAGCAGCCAAGATCTGAGACAGGGGAGCAGCGAGCAGTACTTC; cdr3_aa: CASSQDLRQGSSEQYF
j_call: TRBJ2-5; clone_size: many; v_call: TRBV2; d_call: TRBD1; cdr3_nt: TGTGCCAGCACAATGACAGGGCAGCTGGAGACCCAGTACTTC; cdr3_aa: CASTMTGQLETQYF
j_call: TRBJ1-1; clone_size: NA; v_call: TRBV28; d_call: TRBD1; cdr3_nt: TGTGCCAGCAGTGGACCCGGGACAGGGTCTTTCTTT; cdr3_aa: CASSGPGTGSFF
j_call: TRBJ1-3; clone_size: many; v_call: TRBV28; d_call: TRBD1; cdr3_nt: TGTGCCAGCAGTCCGTCGGGGCAGGGGGCGAATATCGGAAACACCATATATTTT; cdr3_aa: CASSPSGQGANIGNTIYF
j_call: TRBJ1-3; clone_size: NA; v_call: TRBV7-3; d_call: NA; cdr3_nt: TGTGCCAGCAGCTTAAGAGGGGGTGGTGGAAACACCATATATTTT; cdr3_aa: CASSLRGGGGNTIYF
j_call: TRBJ1-6; clone_size: many; v_call: TRBV7-6; d_call: NA; cdr3_nt: TGTGCCAGCAGGTTCGACAGGTCCTTTGGGACCCTCCACTTT; cdr3_aa: CASRFDRSFGTLHF
j_call: TRBJ2-1; clone_size: many; v_call: TRBV7-2; d_call: TRBD2; cdr3_nt: TGTGCCAGCAGCTTAGTCAGTAGCGGGGGGGCTGGGTACAATGAGCAGTTCTTC; cdr3_aa: CASSLVSSGGAGYNEQFF
j_call: TRBJ2-4; clone_size: few; v_call: TRBV18; d_call: NA; cdr3_nt: TGTGCCAGCTCACCGATGGCCGGGGCCAAAAACATTCAGTACTTC; cdr3_aa: CASSPMAGAKNIQYF
j_call: TRBJ1-2; clone_size: NA; v_call: TRBV19; d_call: NA; cdr3_nt: TGTGCCAGTAGCACGACAGGCTTCGGCGCCTATGGCTACACCTTC; cdr3_aa: CASSTTGFGAYGYTF
j_call: TRBJ2-2; clone_size: NA; v_call: TRBV4-3; d_call: NA; cdr3_nt: TGCGCCAGCAGCCAATCCCGCAGCCGGGGTAGAAACACCGGGGAGCTGTTTTTT; cdr3_aa: CASSQSRSRGRNTGELFF
j_call: TRBJ1-2; clone_size: NA; v_call: TRBV2; d_call: TRBD1; cdr3_nt: TGTGCCAGCACTCGGGACAGAGATAACTATGGCTACACCTTC; cdr3_aa: CASTRDRDNYGYTF
j_call: TRBJ1-5; clone_size: few; v_call: TRBV12-3/TRBV12-4; d_call: NA; cdr3_nt: TGTGCCAGCAGTTTAAAAGGTGCTAATCAGCCCCAGCATTTT; cdr3_aa: CASSLKGANQPQHF
j_call: TRBJ2-3; clone_size: NA; v_call: TRBV7-6; d_call: NA; cdr3_nt: TGTGCCAGCACCCCGGGGGCCTACACAGATACGCAGTATTTT; cdr3_aa: CASTPGAYTDTQYF
j_call: TRBJ2-3; clone_size: NA; v_call: TRBV7-2; d_call: TRBD2; cdr3_nt: TGTGCCAGCAGCCCCAGACTAGCGACTAATACGCAGTATTTT; cdr3_aa: CASSPRLATNTQYF
j_call: TRBJ1-4; clone_size: NA; v_call: TRBV15; d_call: NA; cdr3_nt: TGTGCCACCCGGGCAGGGACCCGCAATGAAAAACTGTTTTTT; cdr3_aa: CATRAGTRNEKLFF
j_call: TRBJ2-2; clone_size: few; v_call: TRBV7-9; d_call: TRBD1; cdr3_nt: TGTGCCAGCAGCTTCGGACAGGGGGCTTCGGCCGGGGAGCTGTTTTTT; cdr3_aa: CASSFGQGASAGELFF
j_call: TRBJ2-3; clone_size: few; v_call: TRBV11-2; d_call: TRBD2; cdr3_nt: TGTGCCAGCAGCTCCCTAGCGGGGGGGCCTGGTACGCAGTATTTT; cdr3_aa: CASSSLAGGPGTQYF
j_call: TRBJ2-2; clone_size: few; v_call: TRBV11-2; d_call: TRBD2; cdr3_nt: TGTGCCAGCAGCTTAGGGGCGGGGGTATACACCGGGGAGCTGTTTTTT; cdr3_aa: CASSLGAGVYTGELFF
j_call: TRBJ1-6; clone_size: few; v_call: TRBV13; d_call: NA; cdr3_nt: TGTGCCAGCCGCCCCGGGGGGGGGGGGAGCCCGCGTCGGAATTCACCCCTCCACTTT; cdr3_aa: CASRPGGGGSPRRNSPLHF
j_call: TRBJ2-1; clone_size: NA; v_call: TRBV7-2; d_call: TRBD2; cdr3_nt: TGTGCCAGCAGCTCACTAGCGGGCTCCTACAATGAGCAGTTCTTC; cdr3_aa: CASSSLAGSYNEQFF
j_call: TRBJ2-2; clone_size: few; v_call: TRBV25-1; d_call: TRBD1; cdr3_nt: TGTGCCAGCAAACAGGGGGCTGGCGGGGAGCTGTTTTTT; cdr3_aa: CASKQGAGGELFF
j_call: TRBJ2-1; clone_size: few; v_call: TRBV14; d_call: TRBD2; cdr3_nt: TGTGCCAGCAGCCCAGCCCTTCAGACTAGCGGAAAGAATGAGCAGTTCTTC; cdr3_aa: CASSPALQTSGKNEQFF
j_call: TRBJ2-2; clone_size: NA; v_call: TRBV20-1; d_call: NA; cdr3_nt: TGCAGTGCTAGCTCAATCGCGTGGGAGGAAAACACCGGGGAGCTGTTTTTT; cdr3_aa: CSASSIAWEENTGELFF
j_call: TRBJ2-5; clone_size: NA; v_call: TRBV11-2; d_call: NA; cdr3_nt: TGTGCCAGCAGCCCCACCCCCATGACACAAGAGACCCAGTACTTC; cdr3_aa: CASSPTPMTQETQYF
j_call: TRBJ1-6; clone_size: few; v_call: TRBV11-2; d_call: NA; cdr3_nt: TGTGCCAGCAGCTTAAATAGTAGAGGGAATAATTCACCCCTCCACTTT; cdr3_aa: CASSLNSRGNNSPLHF
j_call: TRBJ2-7; clone_size: many; v_call: TRBV12-3/TRBV12-4; d_call: NA; cdr3_nt: TGTGCCAGCAGTTTCCGGGTTAGCTCCTACGAGCAGTACTTC; cdr3_aa: CASSFRVSSYEQYF
j_call: TRBJ2-7; clone_size: many; v_call: TRBV7-2; d_call: NA; cdr3_nt: TGTGCCAGCAGCTTAATAGGGGGGCGCGAGCAGTACTTC; cdr3_aa: CASSLIGGREQYF
j_call: TRBJ1-5; clone_size: few; v_call: TRBV5-5; d_call: NA; cdr3_nt: TGTGCCAGCAGCATGCCGGGGAATATGCCCCAGCATTTT; cdr3_aa: CASSMPGNMPQHF
j_call: TRBJ2-4; clone_size: many; v_call: TRBV4-3; d_call: NA; cdr3_nt: TGCGCCAGCAGCCAAGATCGAGGGAATAAAAACATTCAGTACTTC; cdr3_aa: CASSQDRGNKNIQYF
j_call: TRBJ2-1; clone_size: NA; v_call: TRBV12-3/TRBV12-4; d_call: TRBD2; cdr3_nt: TGTGCCAGCAGTAGGGCAGGGAGGGCCTACAATGAGCAGTTCTTC; cdr3_aa: CASSRAGRAYNEQFF
j_call: TRBJ2-1; clone_size: NA; v_call: TRBV7-2; d_call: NA; cdr3_nt: TGTGCCAGCAGCCGGGTATCAGGTGCATGGGGTGAGCAGTTCTTC; cdr3_aa: CASSRVSGAWGEQFF
j_call: TRBJ2-7; clone_size: few; v_call: TRBV27; d_call: TRBD1; cdr3_nt: TGTGCCAGCAGTTTCGACAGGGGGCTTGACGAGCAGTACTTC; cdr3_aa: CASSFDRGLDEQYF
j_call: TRBJ2-5; clone_size: NA; v_call: TRBV5-4; d_call: NA; cdr3_nt: TGTGCCAGCAGCTTGGCGTCCTCACAGAAAGAGACCCAGTACTTC; cdr3_aa: CASSLASSQKETQYF
j_call: TRBJ2-3; clone_size: many; v_call: TRBV5-4; d_call: NA; cdr3_nt: TGTGCCAGCAGCTTCACGCGGAGCACAGATACGCAGTATTTT; cdr3_aa: CASSFTRSTDTQYF
j_call: TRBJ1-3; clone_size: few; v_call: TRBV6-9; d_call: NA; cdr3_nt: TGTGCCAGACAGAACCTCTCTGGAAACACCATATATTTT; cdr3_aa: CARQNLSGNTIYF